This is a list of T cell receptor beta chains from one sample in a study of cytomegalovirus exposure and HLA in healthy donors. Clones were sequenced by immunoSEQ multiplex PCR, and TCRdb holds only the in-frame ones, with some missing. Found here are about 130,000 clones, over 70% of them singletons; the top ten hold 2.5% to 4%. Sequencing was performed on PBMCs. These receptors all come from a man between 40 and 49 years old in good health and CMV-seronegative. The CDR3 runs from the conserved cysteine through the conserved F or W. The D gene is left open where the match is weak. Some rows mark clone size as missing; the rest say once, few, many or name a class of expanded clone.

j_gene | v_gene | abundance | len | d_gene | CDR3aa | CDR3nt
TRBJ1-2 | TRBV30 | - | 11 | TRBD1 | CAWGTDYGYTF | TGTGCCTGGGGGACAGACTATGGCTACACCTTC
TRBJ1-5 | TRBV28 | - | 16 | - | CASSLSPGDSNQPQHF | TGTGCCAGCAGTTTAAGCCCAGGGGATAGCAATCAGCCCCAGCATTTT
TRBJ2-7 | TRBV30 | - | 12 | - | CAWSPISYEQYF | TGTGCCTGGAGTCCTATAAGCTACGAGCAGTACTTC
TRBJ2-1 | TRBV29-1 | - | 14 | TRBD1 | CSGATGGRLNEQFF | TGCAGCGGGGCGACAGGGGGCCGATTAAATGAGCAGTTCTTC
TRBJ2-5 | TRBV5-1 | - | 15 | TRBD1 | CASSLGTGSYETQYF | TGCGCCAGCAGCCTCGGGACAGGGTCTTATGAGACCCAGTACTTC
TRBJ2-7 | TRBV5-1 | once | 14 | - | CASSLEAATYEQYF | TGCGCCAGCAGCTTGGAGGCGGCAACCTACGAGCAGTACTTC
TRBJ1-5 | TRBV5-6 | once | 14 | - | CASSFGGGIQPQHF | TGTGCCAGCAGCTTCGGGGGGGGGATTCAGCCCCAGCATTTT
TRBJ2-5 | TRBV7-9 | - | 14 | TRBD2 | CASRAGTSKETQYF | TGTGCCAGCAGAGCCGGGACTAGTAAAGAGACCCAGTACTTC
TRBJ2-3 | TRBV11-1 | - | 16 | TRBD2 | CASSPTPLAGIDTQYF | TGTGCCAGCAGCCCCACTCCACTAGCGGGGATAGATACGCAGTATTTT
TRBJ2-1 | TRBV9 | - | 15 | TRBD1 | CASSETGQSYNEQFF | TGTGCCAGCAGCGAGACGGGACAGAGTTACAATGAGCAGTTCTTC
TRBJ2-5 | TRBV30 | few | 20 | TRBD2 | CAWSMVWGGLAGTGVETQYF | TGTGCCTGGAGTATGGTGTGGGGGGGACTAGCGGGGACCGGCGTGGAGACCCAGTACTTC
TRBJ2-3 | TRBV5-1 | - | 13 | - | CASSGEGHGTQYF | TGCGCCAGCAGCGGGGAGGGACACGGGACGCAGTATTTT
TRBJ2-7 | TRBV6-1 | few | 14 | - | CASSEDHGSYEQYF | TGTGCCAGCAGTGAAGACCACGGCTCCTACGAGCAGTACTTC
TRBJ2-3 | TRBV7-9 | once | 17 | TRBD2 | CASSRTMTSGTTDTQYF | TGTGCCAGCAGCCGAACCATGACTAGCGGGACGACAGATACGCAGTATTTT
TRBJ1-1 | TRBV28 | once | 14 | TRBD1 | CASRLRTGTTEAFF | TGTGCCAGCAGGCTCAGGACAGGGACCACTGAAGCTTTCTTT
TRBJ1-1 | TRBV7-2 | - | 14 | TRBD1 | CASSFGTVHTEAFF | TGTGCCAGCAGCTTCGGGACAGTCCACACTGAAGCTTTCTTT
TRBJ2-1 | TRBV29-1 | - | 14 | - | CSASFGGRYNEQFF | TGCAGCGCGTCTTTTGGGGGCCGCTACAATGAGCAGTTCTTC
TRBJ1-2 | TRBV6-5 | - | 13 | - | CASSYSQGYGYTF | TGTGCCAGCAGTTACTCACAGGGTTATGGCTACACCTTC
TRBJ1-1 | TRBV25-1 | few | 13 | - | CASRPGGGTEAFF | TGTGCCAGCAGACCGGGTGGAGGGACTGAAGCTTTCTTT
TRBJ2-7 | TRBV30 | - | 14 | - | CAWSVGGAVYEQYF | TGTGCCTGGAGTGTTGGGGGCGCGGTCTACGAGCAGTACTTC
TRBJ1-1 | TRBV5-6 | - | 15 | TRBD1 | CASSLTGGGYTEAFF | TGTGCCAGCAGCTTGACAGGGGGGGGTTACACTGAAGCTTTCTTT
TRBJ1-3 | TRBV7-6 | once | 16 | - | CASSPSLTGAGNTIYF | TGTGCCAGCAGCCCCAGCCTGACAGGAGCGGGAAACACCATATATTTT
TRBJ2-1 | TRBV27 | - | 15 | TRBD2 | CASSWGLDSYNEQFF | TGTGCCAGCAGTTGGGGACTAGACTCCTACAATGAGCAGTTCTTC
TRBJ1-1 | TRBV5-4 | - | 15 | TRBD1 | CASSLDRGGATEAFF | TGTGCCAGCAGCCTGGACAGGGGGGGAGCCACTGAAGCTTTCTTT
TRBJ1-4 | TRBV4-2 | - | 15 | - | CASSQGRGLNEKLFF | TGTGCCAGCAGCCAAGGGCGAGGGCTTAATGAAAAACTGTTTTTT
TRBJ1-1 | TRBV5-1 | - | 14 | TRBD1 | CASSFTGGETEAFF | TGCGCCAGCAGCTTCACAGGGGGCGAAACTGAAGCTTTCTTT
TRBJ2-3 | TRBV9 | - | 12 | - | CASGVTGGTQYF | TGTGCCAGCGGAGTAACGGGTGGGACGCAGTATTTT
TRBJ1-1 | TRBV27 | - | 14 | - | CASSLVARNTEAFF | TGTGCCAGCAGCTTAGTGGCAAGAAACACTGAAGCTTTCTTT
TRBJ2-1 | TRBV30 | - | 12 | - | CAWSVAGNEQFF | TGTGCCTGGAGTGTTGCGGGAAATGAGCAGTTCTTC
TRBJ1-6 | TRBV7-3 | - | 14 | - | CASSPKRQEESLHF | TGTGCCAGCAGCCCCAAGAGACAGGAAGAGTCCCTCCACTTT
TRBJ2-7 | TRBV15 | - | 15 | TRBD2 | CATSRTSGASYEQYF | TGTGCCACCAGCAGGACTAGCGGGGCCTCCTACGAGCAGTACTTC
TRBJ1-5 | TRBV7-2 | - | 17 | - | CASSLRGSGNSNQPQHF | TGTGCCAGCAGCCTTAGAGGGTCAGGTAATAGCAATCAGCCCCAGCATTTT
TRBJ2-2 | TRBV5-1 | - | 15 | TRBD1 | CASSRRTGGDGELFF | TGCGCCAGCAGCAGGAGGACAGGGGGGGACGGGGAGCTGTTTTTT
TRBJ2-2 | TRBV30 | few | 17 | - | CAWNPDRSRTVPGELFF | TGTGCCTGGAACCCAGACCGAAGTAGGACAGTCCCCGGGGAGCTGTTTTTT
TRBJ2-4 | TRBV5-6 | - | 14 | - | CASSSSTAWDIQYF | TGTGCCAGCAGCTCATCGACAGCCTGGGACATTCAGTACTTC
TRBJ2-1 | TRBV27 | few | 15 | - | CASSMAGGSYNEQFF | TGTGCCAGCAGTATGGCCGGGGGCTCCTACAATGAGCAGTTCTTC
TRBJ2-1 | TRBV5-1 | once | 18 | TRBD2 | CASSLVHYSGGNYNEQFF | TGCGCCAGCAGCTTGGTGCACTATAGCGGGGGAAACTACAATGAGCAGTTCTTC
TRBJ2-3 | TRBV29-1 | - | 17 | - | CSTRRRPQTSSTDAQYF | TGCAGCACCCGTCGGCGCCCCCAGACTTCTAGCACAGATGCGCAGTATTTT
TRBJ1-1 | TRBV12-5 | once | 14 | - | CASSPGQMNTEAFF | TGTGCTAGTTCGCCCGGACAGATGAACACTGAAGCTTTCTTT
TRBJ2-7 | TRBV7-7 | - | 17 | TRBD1 | CASSLLNGTGETYEQYF | TGTGCCAGCAGCTTACTCAACGGGACAGGGGAAACTTACGAGCAGTACTTC
TRBJ2-1 | TRBV28 | - | 13 | - | CASNPSPADEQFF | TGTGCCAGCAACCCTTCTCCCGCAGATGAGCAGTTCTTC
TRBJ1-5 | TRBV4-3 | once | 19 | - | CASSQDIAGGPYSNQPQHF | TGCGCCAGCAGCCAAGATATTGCCGGGGGACCCTATAGCAATCAGCCCCAGCATTTT
TRBJ2-5 | TRBV10-3 | - | 11 | - | CAISDPETQYF | TGTGCCATCAGTGACCCGGAGACCCAGTACTTC
TRBJ1-5 | TRBV7-2 | - | 13 | TRBD1 | CASSWGQNQPQHF | TGTGCCAGCAGCTGGGGACAGAATCAGCCCCAGCATTTT
TRBJ2-5 | TRBV7-3 | - | 17 | TRBD2 | CASSSPRTGLAQETQYF | TGTGCCAGCAGCTCCCCCCGGACCGGACTAGCCCAAGAGACCCAGTACTTC
TRBJ2-7 | TRBV4-2 | few | 14 | TRBD2 | CASSQDLAAYEQYF | TGTGCCAGCAGCCAAGATCTAGCGGCCTACGAGCAGTACTTC
TRBJ2-3 | TRBV5-1 | - | 18 | TRBD1 | CASSPLRDRGLVGDTQYF | TGCGCCAGCAGCCCGCTCCGGGACAGGGGACTAGTGGGCGATACGCAGTATTTT
TRBJ2-3 | TRBV5-1 | - | 16 | TRBD2 | CASSLALAVSTDTQYF | TGCGCCAGCAGCTTGGCGCTAGCGGTTAGCACAGATACGCAGTATTTT
TRBJ1-2 | TRBV15 | few | 12 | - | CATGTPNYGYTF | TGTGCCACCGGGACACCAAACTATGGCTACACCTTC
TRBJ1-2 | TRBV6-5 | - | 15 | TRBD1 | CASSYSDRGYYGYTF | TGTGCCAGCAGTTACTCTGACAGGGGTTACTATGGCTACACCTTC
TRBJ2-1 | TRBV6-4 | once | 17 | TRBD2 | CASSPFGTSGGVNEQFF | TGTGCCAGCAGCCCTTTTGGGACTAGCGGGGGGGTGAATGAGCAGTTCTTC
TRBJ2-7 | TRBV7-6 | - | 15 | TRBD2 | CASSPAGLASYEQYF | TGTGCCAGCAGCCCCGCGGGACTAGCGAGCTACGAGCAGTACTTC
TRBJ1-1 | TRBV11-2 | - | 16 | TRBD1 | CASSTRTGHVDTEAFF | TGTGCCAGCAGCACCCGGACAGGGCATGTTGACACTGAAGCTTTCTTT
TRBJ2-7 | TRBV7-6 | - | 15 | TRBD1 | CASSLELQGPYEQYF | TGTGCCAGCAGCTTAGAGTTACAGGGGCCCTACGAGCAGTACTTC